This TCR beta chain was captured in a study of T-cell memory formation after mild COVID-19. General study results and limits: Contracting clones localized mainly to CM and EM when CD4+ and mainly to EMRA when CD8+. Day 15 to 85 contracting clones showed balanced CD4/CD8; day 15 to 37 expanders favored CD4+.

TCRdb analysed the 5' RACE reads with MiXCR anew, one entry per CDR3 protein. Among about 180,000 distinct CDR3 sequences listed, 15% to 20% were seen once. About this clonotype: Its target is unknown.

The V gene lost 0 bases and the J gene lost 5 bases, with 10 bases spanning the gap. Germline V CDR1 and CDR2: LGHDT, YNNKEL (reference sequence). The CDR3 has 14 amino acids. This TCR was sampled from a man younger than 35 who had mild COVID-19 (a few samples of this study predate the infection). Cell type and time point are not known. The V call is TRBV3-1, the J call TRBJ2-5; D is unclear. Sequencing was performed on PBMCs or a T cell subset sorted from them (not recorded which). The CDR3 protein is CASSQDSGVETQYF. The CDR3 DNA sequence: TGTGCCAGCAGCCAAGATTCCGGTGTGGAGACCCAGTACTTC.